The present T cell receptor (beta chain) was sequenced within a study of early T cells in non-severe SARS-CoV-2 infection. Overall study context: Chains stayed unpaired after sequencing of bulk RNA from unsorted whole blood. Study-wide results and caveats: VDJdb matching skewed toward anti-spike CD8 responses, missing private and CD4 specificities.

The sample holds many counts of this clonotype. Its antigen is still unknown. Tagging with unique molecular identifiers was applied to individual cDNA molecules. TCRdb used MiXCR to reprocess the 5' RACE reads, holding one entry per CDR3 protein. The data hold about 80,000 distinct CDR3 sequences, with around 12% observed a single time. Trimming pared 7 bases from V and 4 bases from J, leaving 17 bases between. CDR1 is MGHRA, CDR2 YSYEKL, per germline. The CDR3 is 15 residues long. This clonotype originated in an adult who was a healthcare worker with PCR-confirmed SARS-CoV-2 infection or an uninfected control (not recorded which). The donor label of this sample is uncertain. V gene TRBV4-1 combines with J gene TRBJ1-5; D ambiguous. Source: whole blood, taken at baseline. The CDR3 DNA sequence: TGCGCCAGCACCATATCAACCCTGAGTAATCAGCCCCAGCATTTT. The encoded protein is CASTISTLSNQPQHF.